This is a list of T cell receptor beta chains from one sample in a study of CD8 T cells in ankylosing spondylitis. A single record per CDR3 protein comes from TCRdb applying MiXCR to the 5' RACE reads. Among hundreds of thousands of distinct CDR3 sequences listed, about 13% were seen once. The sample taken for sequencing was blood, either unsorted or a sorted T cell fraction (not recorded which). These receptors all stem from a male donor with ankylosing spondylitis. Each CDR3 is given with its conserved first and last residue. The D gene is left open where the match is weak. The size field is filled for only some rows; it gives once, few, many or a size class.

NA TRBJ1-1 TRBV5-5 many TGTGCCAGCAACCAAGACACGACGTTGAGCACTGAAGCTTTCTTT CASNQDTTLSTEAFF
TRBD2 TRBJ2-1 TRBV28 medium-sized TGTGCCAGCAGTTTATGGACTAGCGGGGACTCCTACAATGAGCAGTTCTTC CASSLWTSGDSYNEQFF
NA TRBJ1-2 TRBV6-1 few TGTGCCAGCAGGCCCTCAGACCCGGTTGGCTATGGCTACACCTTC CASRPSDPVGYGYTF
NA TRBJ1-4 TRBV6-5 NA TGTGCCAGCAGTTTGCTTTCGACAGGCTTTAATGAAAAACTGTTTTTT CASSLLSTGFNEKLFF
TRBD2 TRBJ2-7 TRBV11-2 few TGTGCCAGCAGCTTACAAGTTCAGCGTCGTCGGGAGGGGACCCTCTACGAGCAGTACTTC CASSLQVQRRREGTLYEQYF
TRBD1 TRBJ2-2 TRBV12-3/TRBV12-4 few TGTGCCAGCAGTTATGGGGGACAGGCGTTCACCGGGGAGCTGTTTTTT CASSYGGQAFTGELFF
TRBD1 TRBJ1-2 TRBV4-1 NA TGCGCCAGCAGCCAAGCGACAGGGGCCCTCTTTGGCTACACCTTC CASSQATGALFGYTF
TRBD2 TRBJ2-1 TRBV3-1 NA TGTGCCAGCAGCCAAGATGTGGGCGGGAGCGGGAATGAGCAGTTCTTC CASSQDVGGSGNEQFF
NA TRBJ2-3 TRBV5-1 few TGCGCCAGCAGCCCGGAGGTGGACAGTCGCACAGATACGCAGTATTTT CASSPEVDSRTDTQYF
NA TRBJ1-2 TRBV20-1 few TGCAGTGCCGAGACATCCACGTACTCTGGCTACACCTTC CSAETSTYSGYTF
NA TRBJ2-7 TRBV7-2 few TGTGCCAGCAGGGTTAACTACGAGCAGTACTTC CASRVNYEQYF